The next 5 T cell receptor beta chains were all read from a single sample in a study of cytomegalovirus exposure and HLA in healthy donors. The study ran its PCR with 60 Vbeta and 13 Jbeta primers. TCRdb's table, derived via immunoSEQ multiplex PCR, lists solely in-frame clones and lacks some. The table has some 120,000 clones, roughly 71% seen once. The sample consisted of PBMCs. These receptors were obtained from a woman in her 50s in good health and CMV-seropositive.

DNA for the CDR3: TGCAGTGCGGAAGACAGGGCTGGCTACACCTTC. Its protein is CSAEDRAGYTF. V and J are TRBV20-1 and TRBJ1-2, with 7 bases aligning to TRBD1. Germline V lookup: CDR1 DFQATT, CDR2 SNEGSKA (reference sequence). CDR3 length: 11 residues. V lost 6 bases and J lost 7; bases outside the gene matches: 5.

The chain links TRBV18 to TRBJ1-4; tentative D call: TRBD1 (5 bases). V lost 1 base, J lost 8 bases, and 14 bases lay in between. The germline CDR1 and CDR2 sequences are KGHSH and LQKENI. CDR3 length: 15 residues. Here the CDR3 reads CASSPLRQGNEKLFF. The CDR3 DNA follows: TGTGCCAGCTCACCACTGAGGCAGGGAAACGAAAAACTGTTTTTT.

This rearrangement joins TRBV11-3 to TRBJ2-4, with 10 bases matching TRBD1. CDR3 length: 14 residues. After removal of 0 bases from V and 8 bases from J, the junction contained 1 base not matched to a gene. Germline values: CDR1 SGHNT, CDR2 YENEEA. The CDR3 sequence is CASSLDGQGDIQYF. In DNA form, the CDR3 reads TGTGCCAGCAGCTTAGACGGACAGGGGGACATTCAGTACTTC.

The chain links TRBV7-2 to TRBJ2-2; tentative D call: TRBD2 (6 bases). The CDR3 spans 15 residues. Trimming removed 4 bases from V and 4 bases from J, with 13 bases in between. Germline V gene sequence: CDR1 SGHTA, CDR2 FQGNSA. CDR3 DNA: TGTGCCAGCAGCTCATCGATACTAGCCACCGGGGAGCTGTTTTTT. This gives the protein CASSSSILATGELFF.

The chain employs TRBV7-2 and TRBJ1-2; TRBD1 matches at 7 bases. The J segment lost 6 bases and the V segment lost 0 bases, leaving 10 bases of the junction unmatched. CDR1 and CDR2 from the germline V gene are SGHTA and FQGNSA. The CDR3 sequence is 16 residues long. Here the CDR3 reads CASSLAVLGTVDGYTF. In DNA form, the CDR3 reads TGTGCCAGCAGCTTAGCAGTCCTGGGGACAGTCGATGGCTACACCTTC.